This T cell receptor beta chain was recorded in a study of PD-L1 blockade in urothelial cancer. As for the study in general: Earlier, patients had received 0 to 3 chemotherapy regimens. Counts from blood samples showed a median of roughly 150,000 T cells.

This sample's time point: pretreatment peripheral blood. V was clipped by 4 bases and J by 4 bases, with 24 bases between them. Germline CDR1 is SGHNT and CDR2 is YYREEE (reference sequence). The CDR3 is made up of 19 amino acids. Libraries were prepared by immunoSEQ multiplex PCR; TCRdb keeps only in-frame clonotypes and omits some of them. Here the sample spans 130,000 or so clones, approximately 84% being singletons. The rearrangement uses TRBV5-4 and TRBJ1-6, with D possibly being TRBD1 (5 bases). The sample in question was PBMCs, obtained around atezolizumab (anti-PD-L1) treatment. The clonotype comes from a man aged 50-60 years with urothelial cancer. CDR3 region: CASSHADGRGKWYNSPLHF. CDR3 nucleotide sequence: TGTGCCAGCAGCCATGCCGACGGTAGGGGAAAATGGTATAATTCACCCCTCCACTTT. The full variable domain, completed using reference TRBV5-4 and TRBJ1-6, is ETGVTQSPTHLIKTRGQQVTLRCSSQSGHNTVSWYQQALGQGPQFIFQYYREEENGRGNFPPRFSGLQFPNYSSELNVNALELDDSALYLCASSHADGRGKWYNSPLHFGNGTRLTVT.